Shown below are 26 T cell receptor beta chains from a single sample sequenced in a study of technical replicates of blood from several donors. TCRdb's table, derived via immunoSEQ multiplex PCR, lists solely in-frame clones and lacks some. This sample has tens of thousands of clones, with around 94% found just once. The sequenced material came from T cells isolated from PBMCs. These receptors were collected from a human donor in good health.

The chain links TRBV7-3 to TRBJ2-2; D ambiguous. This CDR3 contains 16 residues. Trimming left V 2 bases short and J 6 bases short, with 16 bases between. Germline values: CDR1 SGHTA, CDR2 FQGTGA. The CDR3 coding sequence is TGTGCCAGCAGCTTACAGTCCCCTAGGTCGGCCGGGGAGCTGTTTTTT. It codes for CASSLQSPRSAGELFF.

In nucleotides, the CDR3 is TGTGCCAGCAAAAGCCCGGGGGTGCTCCATGGCTACACCTTC. This sequence encodes CASKSPGVLHGYTF. This sequence joins TRBV6-5 and TRBJ1-2, with D perhaps matching TRBD1 (5 bases). CDR3 length: 14 residues. V was shortened by 7 bases and J by 6 bases, with 18 bases between the two germline ends. Germline V gives CDR1 MNHEY, CDR2 SVGAGI.

CDR3 sequence reads: CASSSGLPYNEQFF. CDR3 DNA: TGTGCCAGCAGCTCGGGACTACCTTACAATGAGCAGTTCTTC. The V gene is TRBV7-3, the J gene TRBJ2-1; 7 bases line up with TRBD2. V lost 4 bases to trimming and J lost 4 bases; unmatched junction nucleotides: 4. The germline V gene has CDR1 SGHTA and CDR2 FQGTGA. This CDR3 has 14 residues.

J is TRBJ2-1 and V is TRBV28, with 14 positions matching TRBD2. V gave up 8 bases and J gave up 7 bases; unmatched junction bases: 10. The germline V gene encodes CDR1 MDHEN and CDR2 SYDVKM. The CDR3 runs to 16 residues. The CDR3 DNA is TGTGCCAGCCGATTTCTGACTAGCGGGAGGGCGAATGAGCAGTTCTTC. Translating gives CASRFLTSGRANEQFF.

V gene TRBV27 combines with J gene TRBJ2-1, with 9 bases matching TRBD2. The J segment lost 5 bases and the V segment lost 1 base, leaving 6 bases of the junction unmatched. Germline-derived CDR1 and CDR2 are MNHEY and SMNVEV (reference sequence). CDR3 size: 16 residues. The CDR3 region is CASSLWLAGTDNEQFF. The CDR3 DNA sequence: TGTGCCAGCAGTTTATGGCTAGCGGGAACCGACAATGAGCAGTTCTTC.

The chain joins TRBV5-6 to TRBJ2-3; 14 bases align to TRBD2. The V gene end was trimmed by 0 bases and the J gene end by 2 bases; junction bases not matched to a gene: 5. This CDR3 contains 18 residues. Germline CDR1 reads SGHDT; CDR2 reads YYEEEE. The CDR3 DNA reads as TGTGCCAGCAGCTTGGGACTAGCGGGAGGGCCCTTCACAGATACGCAGTATTTT. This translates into CASSLGLAGGPFTDTQYF. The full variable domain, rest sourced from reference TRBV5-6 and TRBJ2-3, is DAGVTQSPTHLIKTRGQQVTLRCSPKSGHDTVSWYQQALGQGPQFIFQYYEEEERQRGNFPDRFSGHQFPNYSSELNVNALLLGDSALYLCASSLGLAGGPFTDTQYFGPGTRLTVL.

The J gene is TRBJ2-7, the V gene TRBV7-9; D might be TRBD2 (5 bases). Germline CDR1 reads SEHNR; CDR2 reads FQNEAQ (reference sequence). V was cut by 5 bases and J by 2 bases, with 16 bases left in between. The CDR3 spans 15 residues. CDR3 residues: CASSPPGDGTYEQYF. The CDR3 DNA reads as TGTGCCAGCAGCCCCCCCGGAGACGGGACCTACGAGCAGTACTTC.

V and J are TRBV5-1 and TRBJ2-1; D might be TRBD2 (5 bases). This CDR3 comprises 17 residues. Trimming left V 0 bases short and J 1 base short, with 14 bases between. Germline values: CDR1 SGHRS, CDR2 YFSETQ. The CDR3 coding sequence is TGCGCCAGCAGCTTGGAAAGCGTAGCGCAGTCCTACAATGAGCAGTTCTTC. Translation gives CASSLESVAQSYNEQFF.

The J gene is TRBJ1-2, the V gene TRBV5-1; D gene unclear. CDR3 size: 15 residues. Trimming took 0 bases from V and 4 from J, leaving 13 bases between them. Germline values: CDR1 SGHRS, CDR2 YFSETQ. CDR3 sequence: CASSLVRGWGYGYTF. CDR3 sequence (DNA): TGCGCCAGCAGCTTGGTGCGGGGTTGGGGCTATGGCTACACCTTC.

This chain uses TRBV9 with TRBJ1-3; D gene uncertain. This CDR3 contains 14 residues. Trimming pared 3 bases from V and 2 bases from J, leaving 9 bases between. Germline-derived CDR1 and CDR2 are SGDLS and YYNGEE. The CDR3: CASSAGGAGNTIYF. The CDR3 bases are TGTGCCAGCAGCGCCGGCGGTGCTGGAAACACCATATATTTT.

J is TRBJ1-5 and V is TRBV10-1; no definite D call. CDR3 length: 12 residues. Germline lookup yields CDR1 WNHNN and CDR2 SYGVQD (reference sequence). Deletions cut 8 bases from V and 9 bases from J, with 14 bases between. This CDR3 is CASPSSPGPQHF. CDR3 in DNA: TGCGCCAGCCCCTCTTCGCCAGGGCCCCAGCATTTT.

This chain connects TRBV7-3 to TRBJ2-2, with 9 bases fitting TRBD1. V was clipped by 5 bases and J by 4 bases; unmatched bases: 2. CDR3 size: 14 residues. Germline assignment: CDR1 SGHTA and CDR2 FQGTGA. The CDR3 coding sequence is TGTGCCAGCAGCCGGGACAGGGTCACCGGGGAGCTGTTTTTT. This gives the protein CASSRDRVTGELFF.

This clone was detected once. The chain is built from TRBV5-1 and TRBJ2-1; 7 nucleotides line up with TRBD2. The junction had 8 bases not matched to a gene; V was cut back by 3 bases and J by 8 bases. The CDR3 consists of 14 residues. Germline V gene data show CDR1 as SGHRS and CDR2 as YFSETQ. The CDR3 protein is CASSSPGGPYEQFF. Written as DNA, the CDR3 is TGCGCCAGCAGCTCACCGGGAGGACCCTATGAGCAGTTCTTC.

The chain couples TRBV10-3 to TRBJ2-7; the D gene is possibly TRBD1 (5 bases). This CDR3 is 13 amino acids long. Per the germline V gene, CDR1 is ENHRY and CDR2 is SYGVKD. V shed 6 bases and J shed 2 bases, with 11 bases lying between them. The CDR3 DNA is TGTGCCATCAGCTCCAGACAGACCTACGAGCAGTACTTC. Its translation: CAISSRQTYEQYF.

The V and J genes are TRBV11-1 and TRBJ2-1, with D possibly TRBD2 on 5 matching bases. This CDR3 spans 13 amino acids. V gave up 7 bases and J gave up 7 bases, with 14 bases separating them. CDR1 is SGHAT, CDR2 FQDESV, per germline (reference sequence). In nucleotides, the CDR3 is TGTGCCAGCAATAGACAACCGGGGAATGAGCAGTTCTTC. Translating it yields CASNRQPGNEQFF.

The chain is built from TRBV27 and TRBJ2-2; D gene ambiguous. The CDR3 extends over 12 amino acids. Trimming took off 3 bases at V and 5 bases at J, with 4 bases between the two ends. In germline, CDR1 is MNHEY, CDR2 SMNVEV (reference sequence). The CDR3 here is CASSFRTGELFF. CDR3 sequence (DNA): TGTGCCAGCAGTTTCCGGACCGGGGAGCTGTTTTTT.

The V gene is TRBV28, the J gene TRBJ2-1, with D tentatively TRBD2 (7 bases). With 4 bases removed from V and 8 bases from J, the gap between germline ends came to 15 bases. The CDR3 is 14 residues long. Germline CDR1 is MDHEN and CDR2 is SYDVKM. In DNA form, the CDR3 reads TGTGCCAGCAGTTCCGGGAGGCCAGGGGATGAGCAGTTCTTC. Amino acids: CASSSGRPGDEQFF.

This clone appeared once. CDR3 sequence (DNA): TGTGCCAGTCGAGTAAACTACAATGAGCAGTTCTTC. Protein: CASRVNYNEQFF. The V and J genes are TRBV27 and TRBJ2-1, with unresolved D. Between the trimmed V and J ends, which lost 9 bases and 3 bases, there was a span of 9 bases. There are 12 residues in the CDR3. CDR1 is MNHEY and CDR2 is SMNVEV in the germline V gene (reference sequence).

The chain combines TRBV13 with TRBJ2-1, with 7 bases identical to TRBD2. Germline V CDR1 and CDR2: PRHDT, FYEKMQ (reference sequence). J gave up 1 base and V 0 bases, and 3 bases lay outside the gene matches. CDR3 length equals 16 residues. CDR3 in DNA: TGTGCCAGCAGCTTAGGCGCGGGAGATTCCTACAATGAGCAGTTCTTC. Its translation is CASSLGAGDSYNEQFF.

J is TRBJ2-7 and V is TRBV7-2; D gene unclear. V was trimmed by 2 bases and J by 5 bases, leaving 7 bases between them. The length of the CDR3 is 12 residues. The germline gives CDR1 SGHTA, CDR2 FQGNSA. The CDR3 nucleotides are TGTGCCAGCAGCTTACTCCGGGACGAGCAGTACTTC. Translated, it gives CASSLLRDEQYF.

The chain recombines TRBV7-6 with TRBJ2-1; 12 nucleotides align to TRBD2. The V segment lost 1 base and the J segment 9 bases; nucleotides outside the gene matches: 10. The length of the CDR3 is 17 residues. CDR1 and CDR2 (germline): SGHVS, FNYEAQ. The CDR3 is CASSLDPSSGRAGEQFF. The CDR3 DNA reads TGTGCCAGCAGCTTAGACCCCTCTAGCGGGAGGGCCGGTGAGCAGTTCTTC. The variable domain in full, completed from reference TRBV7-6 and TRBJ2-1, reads GAGVSQSPRYKVTKRGQDVALRCDPISGHVSLYWYRQALGQGPEFLTYFNYEAQQDKSGLPNDRFSAERPEGSISTLTIQRTEQRDSAMYRCASSLDPSSGRAGEQFFGPGTRLTVL.

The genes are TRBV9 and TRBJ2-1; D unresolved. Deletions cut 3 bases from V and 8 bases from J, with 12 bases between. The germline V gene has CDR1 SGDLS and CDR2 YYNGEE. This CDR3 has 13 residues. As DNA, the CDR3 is TGTGCCAGCAGCGCCTTGAGTGTAGATGAGCAGTTCTTC. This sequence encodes CASSALSVDEQFF.

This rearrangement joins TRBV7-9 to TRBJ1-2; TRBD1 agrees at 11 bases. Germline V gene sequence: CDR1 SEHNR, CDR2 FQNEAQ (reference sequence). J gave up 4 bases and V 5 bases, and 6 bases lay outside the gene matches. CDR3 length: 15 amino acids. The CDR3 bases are TGTGCCAGCAGCGTCTGGGACAGGGGGGCCTATGGCTACACCTTC. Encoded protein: CASSVWDRGAYGYTF.

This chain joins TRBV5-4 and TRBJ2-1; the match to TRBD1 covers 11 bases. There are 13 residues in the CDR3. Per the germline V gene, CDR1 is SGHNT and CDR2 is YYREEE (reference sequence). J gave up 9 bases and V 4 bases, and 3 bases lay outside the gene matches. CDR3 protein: CASSRGTGGEQFF. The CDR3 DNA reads TGTGCCAGCAGCCGCGGGACAGGGGGTGAGCAGTTCTTC. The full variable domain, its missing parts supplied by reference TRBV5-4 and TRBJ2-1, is ETGVTQSPTHLIKTRGQQVTLRCSSQSGHNTVSWYQQALGQGPQFIFQYYREEENGRGNFPPRFSGLQFPNYSSELNVNALELDDSALYLCASSRGTGGEQFFGPGTRLTVL.

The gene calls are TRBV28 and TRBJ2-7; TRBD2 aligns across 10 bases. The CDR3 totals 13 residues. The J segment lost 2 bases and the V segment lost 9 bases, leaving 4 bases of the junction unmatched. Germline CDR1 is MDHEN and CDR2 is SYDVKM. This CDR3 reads CASSSGSPYEQYF. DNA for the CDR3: TGTGCCAGTTCTAGCGGGAGTCCCTACGAGCAGTACTTC.

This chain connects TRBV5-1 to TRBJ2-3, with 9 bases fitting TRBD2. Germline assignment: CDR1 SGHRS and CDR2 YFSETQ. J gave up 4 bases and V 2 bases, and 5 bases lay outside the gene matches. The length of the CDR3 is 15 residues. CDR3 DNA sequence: TGCGCCAGCAGCTTTGAGGCGGGAGGGCCAGATACGCAGTATTTT. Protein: CASSFEAGGPDTQYF. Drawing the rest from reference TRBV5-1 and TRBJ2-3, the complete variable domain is KAGVTQTPRYLIKTRGQQVTLSCSPISGHRSVSWYQQTPGQGLQFLFEYFSETQRNKGNFPGRFSGRQFSNSRSEMNVSTLELGDSALYLCASSFEAGGPDTQYFGPGTRLTVL.